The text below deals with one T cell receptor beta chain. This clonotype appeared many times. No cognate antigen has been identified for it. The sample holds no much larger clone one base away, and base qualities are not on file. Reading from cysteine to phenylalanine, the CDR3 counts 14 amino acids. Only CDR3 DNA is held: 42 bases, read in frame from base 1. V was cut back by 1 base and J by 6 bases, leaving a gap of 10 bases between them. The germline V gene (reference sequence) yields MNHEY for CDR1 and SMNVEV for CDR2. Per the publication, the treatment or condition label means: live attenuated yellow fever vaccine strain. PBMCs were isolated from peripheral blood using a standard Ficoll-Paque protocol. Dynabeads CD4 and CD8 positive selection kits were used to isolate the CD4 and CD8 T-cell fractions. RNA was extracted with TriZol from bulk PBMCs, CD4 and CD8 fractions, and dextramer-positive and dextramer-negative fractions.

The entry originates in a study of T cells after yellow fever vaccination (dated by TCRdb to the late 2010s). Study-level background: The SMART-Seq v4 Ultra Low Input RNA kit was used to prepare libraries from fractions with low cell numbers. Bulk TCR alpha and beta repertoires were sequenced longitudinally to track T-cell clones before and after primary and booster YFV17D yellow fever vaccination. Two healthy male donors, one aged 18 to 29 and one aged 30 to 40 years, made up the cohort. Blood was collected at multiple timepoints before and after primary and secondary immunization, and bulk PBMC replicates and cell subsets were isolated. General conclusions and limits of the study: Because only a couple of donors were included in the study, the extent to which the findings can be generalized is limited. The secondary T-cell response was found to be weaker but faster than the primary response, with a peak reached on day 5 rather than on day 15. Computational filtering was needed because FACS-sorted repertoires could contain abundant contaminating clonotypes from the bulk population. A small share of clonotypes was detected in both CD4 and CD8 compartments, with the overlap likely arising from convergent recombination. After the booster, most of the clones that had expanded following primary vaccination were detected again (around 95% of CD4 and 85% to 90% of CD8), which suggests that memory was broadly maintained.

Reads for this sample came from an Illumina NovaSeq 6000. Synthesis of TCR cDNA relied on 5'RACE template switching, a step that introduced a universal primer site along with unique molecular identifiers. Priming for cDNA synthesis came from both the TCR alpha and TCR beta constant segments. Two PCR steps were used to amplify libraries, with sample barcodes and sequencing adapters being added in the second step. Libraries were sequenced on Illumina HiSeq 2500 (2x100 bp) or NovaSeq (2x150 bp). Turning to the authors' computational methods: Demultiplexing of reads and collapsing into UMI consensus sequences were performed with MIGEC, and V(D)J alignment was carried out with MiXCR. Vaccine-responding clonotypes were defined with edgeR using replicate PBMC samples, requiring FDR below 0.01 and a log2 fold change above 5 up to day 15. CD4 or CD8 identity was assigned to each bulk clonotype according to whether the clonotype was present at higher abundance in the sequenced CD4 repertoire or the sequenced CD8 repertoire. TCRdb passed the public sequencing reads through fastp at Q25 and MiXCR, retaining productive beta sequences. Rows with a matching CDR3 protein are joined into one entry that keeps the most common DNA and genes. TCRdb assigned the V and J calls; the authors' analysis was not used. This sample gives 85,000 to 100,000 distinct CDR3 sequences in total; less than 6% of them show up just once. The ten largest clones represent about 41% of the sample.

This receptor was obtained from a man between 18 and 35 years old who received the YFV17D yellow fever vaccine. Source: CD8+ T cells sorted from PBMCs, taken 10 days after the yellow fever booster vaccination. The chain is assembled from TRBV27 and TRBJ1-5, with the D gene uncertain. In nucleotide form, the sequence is TGTGCCAGCAGTTTATGGTACAGTCGTCAGCCCCAGCATTTT. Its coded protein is CASSLWYSRQPQHF.